The present entry profiles one T cell receptor (beta chain) with its context. This record belongs to a study of cytomegalovirus exposure and HLA in healthy donors. V dropped 8 bases and J dropped 4 bases, with 17 bases sitting between them. There are 14 residues in the CDR3. CDR1 and CDR2 (germline): MNHEY, SVGAGI. A multiplex PCR was run with 60 Vbeta primers and 13 Jbeta primers. The repertoire was sequenced with immunoSEQ multiplex PCR; TCRdb's copy has only in-frame clones and lacks some. The repertoire holds about 150,000 clones, with approximately 80% as singletons. This TCR derives from a woman aged 18-30 years in good health and CMV-seronegative. The genes are TRBV6-5 and TRBJ1-2; no clear D gene. The specimen was PBMCs. CDR3 in DNA: TGTGCCAGCGAGGAGGTTGTGGGGAGCTATGGCTACACCTTC. Translated: CASEEVVGSYGYTF.